This T cell receptor beta chain stems from a study of T cell responses to AZD1222 COVID-19 vaccine (dated by TCRdb to the early 2020s). Context from the whole study: AZD1222 recipients with second doses at about 4 weeks or about 12 weeks were pooled, because spike-specific TCR depth and breadth did not differ between schedules. Trial participants were enrolled by age into subgroups of 18-55, 56-69 and 70-plus years, and 148, 28 and 57 TCR-sequenced participants, respectively, were included in these subgroups. TCR sequencing was performed for about 250 trial participants, of whom about 210 were given two doses of AZD1222 and 26 were given two doses of MenACWY control vaccine. Study-wide findings and limitations: Because no samples from the day 14 peak response were available, repertoires could be characterized only after the peak T cell response. CD4 TCRs associated with the vaccine covered the entire spike protein, and the dominant responses were in regions 160-218 and 743-854. Reportedly, close to half of the unique spike-specific TCRs recognized epitopes lying outside the regions that are mutated in the B.1.351 and B.1.1.7 variants. After two AZD1222 doses, spike-specific TCR breadth and depth were significantly higher than at day 0 and than in MenACWY recipients. The 56-69-year group was small, and its depth increase did not reach significance, likely because of low power. Conclusions about previously exposed vaccinees were limited because only a handful of AZD1222 recipients were SARS-CoV-2 seropositive at baseline. Participants were mostly white British and included more females than males, and it was suggested by the authors that clonal diversity may have been underestimated.

Points on this clone: Its recognized antigen is unknown. No base-level quality is on record; no much larger clone is a single base apart.

V is shortened by 2 bases, J by 5 bases, and the region joining them spans 4 bases. The germline V gene encodes CDR1 LGHDT and CDR2 YNNKEL (reference sequence). The CDR3, from cysteine to phenylalanine, totals 13 residues. Only the CDR3 region is kept as DNA, spanning 39 bases read in frame from base 1. In the paper's terms, the time point label means: baseline before first vaccination. Vaccinee samples were obtained from the UK trials COV001 and COV002, which included a single-blind randomized controlled phase 2/3 trial of AZD1222 (ChAdOx1 nCoV-19) in healthy adults. For TCRbeta chain sequencing, PBMC samples were collected from trial participants at day 0 and at day 28 after the second dose. The CDR3 regions of human TCRbeta chains were analyzed by immunosequencing. The original pipeline was this. Repertoire TCRs were checked for matches against a reference library of SARS-CoV-2-specific TCRs that had been generated using the MIRA antigen-specificity platform. Breadth meant the fraction of unique TCRs that were SARS-CoV-2-associated, whereas depth meant the fraction of total T cells that were SARS-CoV-2-associated. Using the MIRA data, each spike-specific TCR was mapped to the spike region that the TCR reacts to and placed in a CD4 or CD8 class. Log10-transformed breadth and depth values were compared by one-way ANOVA with Sidak's multiple comparisons tests. TCRdb took this table from immuneACCESS and kept in-frame rearrangements with V and J called. Such tables lack part of the clones; where checked against another copy, unresolved V genes explain under half of the gap, and the rest is unexplained. The V and J calls and clone size are taken from that table; D and trimming were inferred from the DNA. The sample table lists about 110,000 clones, 87% of them with a count of one. Approximately 3% of the sample rests with the top ten.

The specimen was peripheral blood, collected on day 0 of AZD1222 vaccination. This clonotype was obtained from an adult in good health. This receptor chain uses TRBV3-1 (or the pseudogene TRBV3-2) and TRBJ1-6, with the D segment identity uncertain. The DNA sequence is given as TGTGCCAGCAGCCAACAGGATAATTCACCCCTCCACTTT. It translates to CASSQQDNSPLHF.